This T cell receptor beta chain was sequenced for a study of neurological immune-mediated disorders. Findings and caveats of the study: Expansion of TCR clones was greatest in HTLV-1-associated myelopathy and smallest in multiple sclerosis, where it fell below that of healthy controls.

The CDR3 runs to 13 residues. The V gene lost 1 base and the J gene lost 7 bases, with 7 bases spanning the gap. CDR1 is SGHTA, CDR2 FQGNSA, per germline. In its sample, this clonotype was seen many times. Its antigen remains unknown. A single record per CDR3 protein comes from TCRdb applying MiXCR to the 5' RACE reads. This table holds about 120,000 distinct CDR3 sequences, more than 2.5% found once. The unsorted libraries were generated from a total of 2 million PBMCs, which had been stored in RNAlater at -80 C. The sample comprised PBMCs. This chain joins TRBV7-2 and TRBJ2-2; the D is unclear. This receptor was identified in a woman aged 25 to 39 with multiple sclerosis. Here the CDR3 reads CASSLVIVGELFF. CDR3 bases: TGTGCCAGCAGCTTAGTAATCGTCGGGGAGCTGTTTTTT.